This entry is about one TCR beta chain. After removal of 6 bases from V and 7 bases from J, the junction contained 11 bases not matched to a gene. Germline-derived CDR1 and CDR2 are SGHVS and FQNEAQ. The CDR3 runs to 15 residues. The TCR cDNA carried a universal primer site and UMIs from 5'RACE template switching. TCRdb called the 5' RACE reads again in MiXCR, with one record for every CDR3 protein. The data contain 500,000 to 650,000 distinct CDR3 sequences, approximately 12% of them seen just once; the ten biggest clones take up about an eighth. These data are taken from a study of T cells after yellow fever vaccination.

The sequences come from PBMCs, collected on the day of the yellow fever booster vaccination. J is TRBJ2-1 and V is TRBV7-8; 8 nucleotides line up with TRBD2. The clonotype comes from a man between 25 and 39 years old who received the YFV17D yellow fever vaccine. CDR3 in DNA: TGTGCCAGCAGGCAACCGGGACTAGGGTCTAATGAGCAGTTCTTC. Translation gives CASRQPGLGSNEQFF.